This T cell receptor beta chain is drawn from a study of blood T cells in healthy people across ages. Donation came from healthy Caucasian individuals in Russia who were aged roughly 6 to 100. Every donor provided approximately 9.2 milliliters of peripheral blood. Trimming shortened V by 1 base and J by 1 base, and 12 bases separated the two germline ends. The CDR3 runs to 16 residues. Germline lookup yields CDR1 SGHDT and CDR2 YYEEEE. Primed by a sample-barcoded 5' primer and a J-beta primer mix, a second PCR proceeded for about 7 to 12 cycles. MiXCR, run by TCRdb on the 5' RACE reads, gives a single entry per CDR3 protein. The sample carries fewer than 1.5 million distinct CDR3 sequences, approximately 40% recorded once.

The receptor's source is a woman between 18 and 29 years old in good health. The sequenced material came from blood. The J gene is TRBJ2-1, the V gene TRBV5-6; D might be TRBD2 (5 bases). This CDR3 reads CASSLFGIGSYNEQFF. The CDR3 nucleotides are TGTGCCAGCAGCTTGTTCGGGATAGGGTCCTACAATGAGCAGTTCTTC.